This paragraph reports one T cell receptor beta chain. Its antigen is not yet known. Base-call qualities are not available, and no considerably larger clone is one nucleotide away. To sequence the TCRbeta CDR3 region, genomic DNA was isolated from the sorted cells. The immunoSEQ Assay was used to sequence the TCRbeta CDR3 regions. TCRdb took over this immuneACCESS table, retaining in-frame rearrangements with V and J assigned. Such tables are incomplete; in checked studies, under half of the missing clones stem from an unresolved V gene, and the remainder is unexplained. The sample table records about 64,000 clones; around 93% of these occur just once. The ten largest make up approximately 0.44% of the sample. The trial excluded patients who had a history of autoimmune disease or who were on systemic immunosuppression. Peripheral blood for TCR sequencing was collected from all dose cohorts at baseline, on cycle 4 day 1, and on cycle 7 day 1. The samples were taken from a phase I, first-in-human, multicenter, open-label dose-escalation trial of ivuxolimab. Adults with locally advanced or metastatic head and neck squamous cell, hepatocellular, melanoma or renal cell carcinoma were enrolled in the trial. Before TCR sequencing, CD4+ and CD8+ T cells were separately sorted from peripheral blood.

CDR1 and CDR2, looked up from the germline V gene, are SGDLS and YYNGEE. The CDR3 runs 14 amino acids, cysteine and phenylalanine included. Of all the DNA, just the CDR3 is kept, 42 bases in frame from base 1. Between the V and J ends, shortened by 0 bases and 11 bases respectively, the junction contains 17 bases. These data come from a study of OX40 agonist ivuxolimab in advanced cancers. With respect to the entire study: The costimulatory receptor OX40 (CD134) was targeted by ivuxolimab, a fully human IgG2 agonistic monoclonal antibody. Prior anti-PD-1, anti-PD-L1 or anti-CTLA-4 therapy was permitted, and roughly two fifths of dose-escalation patients had received checkpoint inhibitors. Intravenous ivuxolimab was administered to patients every 2 weeks at six dose levels: 0.01, 0.1, 0.3, 1.5, 3 and 10 mg/kg. Partial responses occurred in three dose-escalation patients: two with cutaneous melanoma and one with hepatocellular carcinoma. Of the approximately 53 patients in dose escalation, 19 had hepatocellular carcinoma, around 15 had melanoma, 9 had renal cell carcinoma and 9 had head and neck cancer. Peripheral TCRbeta sequencing was intended to test whether TCR sequence diversity was altered and clonal T-cell expansion was caused by ivuxolimab. A male proportion of roughly 80% and a mean age of approximately 60 years, ranging from roughly 23 to 85, were recorded for the dose-escalation cohort. The monotherapy dose-escalation portion (N ≈ 57 patients) of the phase I ivuxolimab trial is reported in the paper. What the research found in general, with its limitations: Low levels of normalized T-cell clonal expansion were also seen in some nonresponding patients. At doses of 0.1 to 3.0 mg/kg, clonal expansion of both CD4+ and CD8+ blood T cells was observed from baseline to week 6. After ivuxolimab, CD8+ T cells had more expanded clones than CD4+ T cells on average. Partial responders in the 0.1-3.0 mg/kg groups had among the lowest normalized peripheral clonal expansion, especially among CD8+ T cells. The antigen specificity of the clonally expanded peripheral T cells was not determined.

The specimen comprised CD4+ or CD8+ T cells sorted from blood, sampled in a trial of the OX40 agonist ivuxolimab. The clonotype originates from an adult with an advanced solid tumor such as melanoma, head and neck, liver or kidney cancer. Here the chain combines TRBV9 and TRBJ2-5; no confident D gene assignment can be made. The CDR3 amino acid sequence is: CASSVDGNRKEQYF. The DNA sequence is as follows: TGTGCCAGCAGCGTAGATGGGAACCGGAAAGAGCAGTACTTC.